The 14 T cell receptor beta chains below come from one sample, sequenced in a study of early T cells in non-severe SARS-CoV-2 infection. One entry per CDR3 protein, called by TCRdb with MiXCR from the 5' RACE reads. The sample records 60,000 or so distinct CDR3 sequences, roughly 13% being singletons. Specimen: whole blood. The receptors here all came from an adult who was a healthcare worker with PCR-confirmed SARS-CoV-2 infection or an uninfected control (not recorded which).

This clonotype has more than one count but fewer than ten. The rearrangement joins TRBV9 to TRBJ2-3, with 7 nucleotides matching TRBD1. The CDR3 is 14 amino acids. V shed 4 bases and J 3 bases; nucleotides not matched to a gene: 5. Looked up from germline, CDR1 is SGDLS and CDR2 is YYNGEE. In DNA, the CDR3 is TGTGCCAGCAGCATCGAGACAGGGACAGATACGCAGTATTTT. Amino acids: CASSIETGTDTQYF. The variable domain in full, with the rest retrieved from reference TRBV9 and TRBJ2-3, is DSGVTQTPKHLITATGQRVTLRCSPRSGDLSVYWYQQSLDQGLQFLIQYYNGEERAKGNILERFSAQQFPDLHSELNLSSLELGDSALYFCASSIETGTDTQYFGPGTRLTVL.

This clonotype was picked up many times. The rearrangement links TRBV4-2 to TRBJ2-7, with 7 nucleotides matching TRBD1. The V and J ends lost 0 bases and 2 bases, in that order; junction bases with no gene match: 4. The CDR3 covers 15 residues. The germline V gene has CDR1 LGHNA and CDR2 YNFKEQ. The CDR3 DNA is TGTGCCAGCAGCCAAGAAGATACAGGGGCCTACGAGCAGTACTTC. It yields the protein CASSQEDTGAYEQYF.

J is TRBJ2-3 and V is TRBV11-1; 15 nucleotides line up with TRBD2. J gave up 5 bases and V 2 bases, and 8 bases lay outside the gene matches. The CDR3 covers 18 residues. Germline V gene lookup returns CDR1 SGHAT and CDR2 FQDESV (reference sequence). CDR3 bases: TGTGCCAGCAGCTTATTTCGGACTAGCGGGAGGGCCAAAGATACGCAGTATTTT. This translates into CASSLFRTSGRAKDTQYF.

This clonotype was observed many times. This rearrangement joins TRBV28 to TRBJ1-2; D unclear. V was trimmed by 3 bases and J by 1 base, leaving 24 bases between them. The CDR3 extends over 19 amino acids. Looked up from germline, CDR1 is MDHEN and CDR2 is SYDVKM. The CDR3 region has the DNA TGTGCCAGCAGTTTCGCTGGGAAGGGTAGAGGACGTGGTAACTATGGCTACACCTTC. Translating gives CASSFAGKGRGRGNYGYTF.

Many counts were recorded for this clonotype. The rearrangement uses TRBV4-3 and TRBJ1-2; D gene unclear. V dropped 0 bases and J dropped 4 bases, with 12 bases sitting between them. Germline CDR1 is LGHNA and CDR2 is YSLEER. The CDR3 is made up of 15 amino acids. The CDR3 loop is CASSQDVGQRYGYTF. The CDR3 coding sequence is TGCGCCAGCAGCCAAGACGTCGGGCAGCGCTATGGCTACACCTTC.

In its sample, this clonotype was seen a few times. The V and J genes are TRBV6-2 or TRBV6-3 and TRBJ2-1, with D perhaps TRBD2 (6 bases). The V end was cut by 6 bases, the J end by 2 bases, with 11 bases between. Germline CDR1 is MNHEY and CDR2 is SVGEGT. CDR3 size: 14 residues. CDR3 region: CASRSGGAYNEQFF. DNA of the CDR3: TGTGCCAGCAGAAGTGGAGGGGCCTACAATGAGCAGTTCTTC.

This clonotype occurred a few times. This chain uses TRBV28 with TRBJ2-1; 8 positions agree with TRBD2. Germline CDR1 and CDR2: MDHEN and SYDVKM. CDR3 size: 14 residues. Trimming removed 3 bases from V and 12 bases from J; junction bases left unmatched: 10. CDR3 sequence (DNA): TGTGCCAGCAGTTTTATGAGCGGGGGCGGCGCGCAGTTCTTC. Its translation is CASSFMSGGGAQFF.

This clonotype occurred many times. The chain carries TRBV7-6 and TRBJ2-7; D not certain. The germline CDR1 and CDR2 sequences are SGHVS and FNYEAQ. This CDR3 is 15 amino acids long. Trimming removed 0 bases at V and 1 base at J, with 10 bases between. DNA of the CDR3: TGTGCCAGCAGCTTAGCGAACGGTGGGTCCTACGAGCAGTACTTC. The encoded protein is CASSLANGGSYEQYF.

The gene calls are TRBV6-2 or TRBV6-3 and TRBJ2-1, with 10 positions matching TRBD1. V dropped 5 bases and J dropped 8; count of bases not matched to a gene: 6. The CDR3 is 14 residues long. Germline lookup yields CDR1 MNHEY and CDR2 SVGEGT. The CDR3 sequence is CASSTGTGADEQFF. CDR3 sequence (DNA): TGTGCCAGCAGTACCGGGACAGGGGCGGATGAGCAGTTCTTC.

CDR3 protein: CASSPRAVNSPLHF. CDR3 nucleotide sequence: TGTGCCAGCAGCCCCAGGGCAGTTAATTCACCCCTCCACTTT. V is TRBV7-6 and J is TRBJ1-6; a weak D match, TRBD1 (5 bases). V was trimmed by 5 bases and J by 6 bases, leaving 11 bases between them. The CDR3 consists of 14 residues. Per germline, CDR1 SGHVS and CDR2 FNYEAQ.

This clonotype appeared many times. This chain joins TRBV6-6 and TRBJ2-3; possibly TRBD2 for D (5 bases). Trimming removed 2 bases from V and 2 bases from J, with 8 bases in between. Per the germline V gene, CDR1 is MNHNY and CDR2 is SVGAGI (reference sequence). The CDR3 covers 14 residues. In DNA form, the CDR3 reads TGTGCCAGCAGTTACGAGCGGACCACAGATACGCAGTATTTT. Translated: CASSYERTTDTQYF.

This sequence joins TRBV27 and TRBJ2-3; a possible D gene is TRBD2 (5 bases). V was pared by 6 bases and J by 5 bases, with 12 bases between. This CDR3 spans 13 amino acids. CDR1 and CDR2 from the germline V gene are MNHEY and SMNVEV (reference sequence). The CDR3 loop is CASRRAGKDTQYF. Here the CDR3 DNA reads TGTGCCAGCAGACGCGCGGGCAAAGATACGCAGTATTTT.

The sample holds a few counts of this clonotype. The V and J genes are TRBV18 and TRBJ1-4, with 8 nucleotides matching TRBD1. CDR1 is KGHSH, CDR2 LQKENI, per germline. The CDR3 spans 14 residues. Losses at the gene ends were 3 bases for V and 4 bases for J; bases not matched to a gene: 1. CDR3 loop: CASSPTGVNEKLFF. CDR3 nucleotides: TGTGCCAGCTCACCGACAGGGGTTAATGAAAAACTGTTTTTT.

The chain links TRBV29-1 to TRBJ2-2, with a weak D call TRBD1 (6 bases). CDR1 is SQVTM, CDR2 ANQGSEA, per germline. This CDR3 comprises 12 residues. The CDR3 is CSWGHPTGELFF. The DNA of the CDR3 is TGCAGTTGGGGACATCCCACCGGGGAGCTGTTTTTT.